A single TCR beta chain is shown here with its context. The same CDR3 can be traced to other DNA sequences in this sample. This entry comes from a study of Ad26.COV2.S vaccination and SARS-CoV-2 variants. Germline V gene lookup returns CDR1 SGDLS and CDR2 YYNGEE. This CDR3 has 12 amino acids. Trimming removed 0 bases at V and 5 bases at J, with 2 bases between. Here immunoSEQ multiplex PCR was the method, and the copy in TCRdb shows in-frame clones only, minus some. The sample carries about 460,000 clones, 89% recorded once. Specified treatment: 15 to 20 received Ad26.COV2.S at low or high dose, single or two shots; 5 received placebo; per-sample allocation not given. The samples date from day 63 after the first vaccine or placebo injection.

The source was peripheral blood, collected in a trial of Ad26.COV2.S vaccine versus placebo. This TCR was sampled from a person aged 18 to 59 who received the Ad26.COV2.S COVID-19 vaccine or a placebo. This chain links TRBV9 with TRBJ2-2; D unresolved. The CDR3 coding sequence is TGTGCCAGCAGCGTAGTGACCGGGGAGCTGTTTTTT. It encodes CASSVVTGELFF.